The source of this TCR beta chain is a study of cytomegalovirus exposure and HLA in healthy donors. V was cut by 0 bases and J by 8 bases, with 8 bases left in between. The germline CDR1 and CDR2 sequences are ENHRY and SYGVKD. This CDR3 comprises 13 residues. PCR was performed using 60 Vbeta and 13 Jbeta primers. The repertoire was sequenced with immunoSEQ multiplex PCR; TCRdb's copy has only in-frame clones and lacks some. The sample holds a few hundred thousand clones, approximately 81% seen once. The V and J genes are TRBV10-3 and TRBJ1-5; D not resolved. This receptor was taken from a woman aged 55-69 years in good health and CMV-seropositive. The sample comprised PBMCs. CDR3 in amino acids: CAISESMSEPQHF. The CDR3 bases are TGTGCCATCAGTGAGTCGATGTCGGAGCCCCAGCATTTT.